These 14 T cell receptor beta chains originate from one sample sequenced in a study of beta chain features in type 1 diabetes. The entirety of the isolated RNA underwent reverse transcription, so expressed TCRB transcripts were sequenced. The method was immunoSEQ multiplex PCR; TCRdb's version includes in-frame clones alone and lacks a portion of them. The profile shows more than 300,000 clones, roughly 8% of them singletons. The sample was central memory CD4+ T cells from blood. The receptors here all came from a woman aged 18-30 years in good health.

V usage is TRBV14 and J usage is TRBJ2-6; tentative D call: TRBD2 (7 bases). Germline CDR1 reads SGHDN; CDR2 reads FVKESK. V lost 5 bases, J lost 4 bases, and 15 bases lay in between. CDR3 length: 16 amino acids. The CDR3 nucleotides read TGTGCCAGCAGCTCCCGAGGGGGGGACGGGGCCAACGTCCTGACTTTC. This translates into CASSSRGGDGANVLTF.

This clone was recorded a few times. The rearrangement joins TRBV7-8 to TRBJ2-5; 12 positions match TRBD1. Losses at the gene ends were 5 bases for V and 5 bases for J; bases not matched to a gene: 9. The CDR3 totals 16 residues. Germline CDR1 SGHVS, CDR2 FQNEAQ. The CDR3 bases are TGTGCCAGCAGCGCCAGGGACAGGGGGCGAATTGAGACCCAGTACTTC. Translated: CASSARDRGRIETQYF.

A few counts support this clone. The chain is built from TRBV4-2 and TRBJ2-1, with 8 bases fitting TRBD1. Losses at the gene ends were 5 bases for V and 7 bases for J; bases not matched to a gene: 13. CDR1 LGHNA and CDR2 YNFKEQ come from the germline V gene. The CDR3 runs 16 residues. The CDR3 protein is CASSSSRGRRTNEQFF. The CDR3 nucleotides read TGTGCCAGCAGCAGTAGCAGGGGGCGACGTACAAATGAGCAGTTCTTC.

The chain employs TRBV19 and TRBJ1-5; perhaps TRBD1 as D (5 bases). In germline, CDR1 is LNHDA, CDR2 SQIVND (reference sequence). The CDR3 spans 16 residues. V lost 9 bases and J 0 bases, leaving 18 bases between the germline ends. In nucleotides, the CDR3 is TGTGCCAGCAGTCGAGGGACCGTATATAGCAATCAGCCCCAGCATTTT. Translated, it gives CASSRGTVYSNQPQHF.

This chain links TRBV9 with TRBJ2-5; 7 nucleotides agree with TRBD1. Germline CDR1 reads SGDLS; CDR2 reads YYNGEE. The CDR3 totals 13 residues. Trimming at V came to 4 bases and at J to 6 bases, leaving 6 bases not matched to a gene. The CDR3 loop is CASSPGQKKTQYF. As DNA, the CDR3 is TGTGCCAGCAGCCCGGGACAGAAAAAGACCCAGTACTTC.

This clone was observed a few times. The chain is built from TRBV28 and TRBJ2-1; D call uncertain. The CDR3 extends over 17 amino acids. CDR1 MDHEN and CDR2 SYDVKM come from the germline V gene. V lost 2 bases and J 3 bases, leaving 17 bases between the germline ends. The chain's CDR3 is CASSLPPGRYDYNEQFF. The CDR3 nucleotides read TGTGCCAGCAGTTTACCTCCGGGCCGATACGACTACAATGAGCAGTTCTTC.

This clone appeared a few times. V and J are TRBV10-3 and TRBJ1-5; weak D call: TRBD1 (5 bases). Trimming left V 4 bases short and J 5 bases short, with 6 bases between. Germline CDR1 and CDR2: ENHRY and SYGVKD. The CDR3 totals 12 residues. CDR3 DNA: TGTGCCATCAGTGCGGGGGATCAGCCCCAGCATTTT. It yields the protein CAISAGDQPQHF.

This clone appeared a few times. J is TRBJ2-7 and V is TRBV29-1, with a possible D match to TRBD2 (6 bases). Trimming stripped 4 bases from V and 3 bases from J, with 13 bases between. CDR3 size: 13 residues. CDR1 is SQVTM and CDR2 is ANQGSEA in the germline V gene. The CDR3 DNA reads as TGCAGCGTTGGGGAGCAGGGAGGCTACGAGCAGTACTTC. Its protein is CSVGEQGGYEQYF.

This clone was detected a few times. The V and J genes are TRBV29-1 and TRBJ1-2, with D perhaps matching TRBD1 (5 bases). V was cut by 6 bases and J by 1 base, with 18 bases left in between. CDR1 SQVTM and CDR2 ANQGSEA come from the germline V gene. This CDR3 comprises 15 residues. CDR3 sequence (DNA): TGCAGCGTACCTACGACGGGGGAGTTTAACTATGGCTACACCTTC. Its translation: CSVPTTGEFNYGYTF.

This clone was found a few times. V and J are TRBV27 and TRBJ2-3; 7 bases fit TRBD2. This CDR3 is built from 16 residues. Trimming at V came to 6 bases and at J to 5 bases, leaving 14 bases not matched to a gene. The germline V gene encodes CDR1 MNHEY and CDR2 SMNVEV (reference sequence). The DNA for the CDR3 is TGTGCCAGCAGATCTCTTGCGGCGGGAGAGCGAGATACGCAGTATTTT. Residues: CASRSLAAGERDTQYF.

In this sample, this clone turned up many times. The chain uses TRBV28 and TRBJ2-7; no reliable D call. Trimming cost V 6 bases and J 2 bases, with 8 bases left between them. Germline CDR1 and CDR2: MDHEN and SYDVKM. The CDR3 loop spans 12 amino acids. CDR3 loop: CASRLEPYEQYF. CDR3 coding DNA: TGTGCCAGCAGACTGGAGCCCTACGAGCAGTACTTC.

This chain uses TRBV19 with TRBJ2-6; no firm D call. The V end was cut by 6 bases, the J end by 0 bases, with 9 bases between. There are 15 residues in the CDR3. Germline assignment: CDR1 LNHDA and CDR2 SQIVND (reference sequence). This CDR3 reads CASSDLSSGANVLTF. CDR3 nucleotides: TGTGCCAGTAGCGACCTGAGCTCTGGGGCCAACGTCCTGACTTTC.

This rearrangement joins TRBV25-1 to TRBJ1-1; 8 bases map to TRBD1. CDR1 is MGHDK, CDR2 SYGVNS, per germline. The V gene end was trimmed by 5 bases and the J gene end by 6 bases; junction bases not matched to a gene: 11. The CDR3 sequence is 15 residues long. Written as DNA, the CDR3 is TGTGCCAGCAGTCACAGACAGGGGTCGGCGTCTGAAGCTTTCTTT. Translating it yields CASSHRQGSASEAFF.

V gene TRBV4-2 combines with J gene TRBJ2-3; D is unresolved. This CDR3 spans 14 amino acids. CDR1 is LGHNA and CDR2 is YNFKEQ in the germline V gene. V was cut by 0 bases and J by 8 bases, with 12 bases left in between. In DNA form, the CDR3 reads TGTGCCAGCAGCCAAGAGTGGGCCCAGGCTACGCAGTATTTT. Its protein is CASSQEWAQATQYF.